Listed here is a single T cell receptor beta chain. CDR1 and CDR2 (germline): MDHEN, SYDVKM. The length of the CDR3 is 17 residues. The J segment lost 2 bases and the V segment lost 4 bases, leaving 11 bases of the junction unmatched. This sample was taken from a study of technical replicates of blood from a few donors. Sequencing used immunoSEQ multiplex PCR; TCRdb keeps in-frame clones, though not all of them. The sample includes around 98,000 clones, around 95% of them seen just once. This TCR was sampled from a human donor in good health. The rearrangement joins TRBV28 to TRBJ1-5; 7 nucleotides align to TRBD1. Sample: T cells isolated from PBMCs. The chain's CDR3 is CASSSPDRVAGNQPQHF. The DNA of the CDR3 is TGTGCCAGCAGTTCCCCCGACAGGGTTGCGGGCAATCAGCCCCAGCATTTT.